This T cell receptor beta chain emerged from a study of patients and donors after allogeneic stem cell transplantation. Via MiXCR, TCRdb re-called the RT-PCR reads, giving one row per CDR3 protein. The top ten hold 5.5% to 6.5% of the sample, which has about a million distinct CDR3 sequences, more than 15% seen once. The CDR3 runs 15 residues. The V gene lost 6 bases and the J gene lost 0 bases, with 17 bases spanning the gap. The germline V gene has CDR1 SQVTM and CDR2 ANQGSEA. This clonotype has just a few counts. The genes are TRBV29-1 and TRBJ1-1; perhaps TRBD1 as D (5 bases). This receptor was taken from a human donor who was either an allogeneic HSCT recipient or a stem cell or donor lymphocyte infusion donor (not recorded which). It is not recorded whose cells these are; they may come from a transplant donor. The sample consisted of blood, either unsorted or a sorted T cell fraction (not recorded which). The DNA for the CDR3 is TGCAGCGTAGCCGTCCCCGGGGCCATGAACACTGAAGCTTTCTTT. Protein: CSVAVPGAMNTEAFF.